A single sample gave rise to the 18 T cell receptor beta chains below, sequenced in a study of shared clonotypes between healthy human individuals (dated by TCRdb to the early 2020s). The library was prepared using the immunoSEQ multiplex PCR assay. TCRdb holds this immuneACCESS table with in-frame rearrangements only. Some clones are missing; in checked studies, unresolved V genes explain under half, and the rest has no known cause. Here the sample has over a million clones; about 80% occur a single time. The leading ten clones occupy approximately 1.3% of the sample. The sample consisted of memory CD4+ T cells sorted from blood. The cell subset or site label corresponds to: CD45RA-negative fraction. Source of these receptors: a young man in good health.

Turning to this clone: Other DNA sequences in the same sample also yield this CDR3. The V call is TRBV7-9, the J call TRBJ2-3; D is unclear. V lost 1 base and J 5 bases, leaving 1 base between the germline ends. This CDR3 spans 11 amino acids. CDR1 and CDR2 (germline): SEHNR, FQNEAQ (reference sequence). CDR3 residues: CASSLEDTQYF. The CDR3 DNA follows: TGTGCCAGCAGCTTAGAAGATACGCAGTATTTT.

The V and J genes are TRBV4-3 and TRBJ1-2; the match to TRBD1 covers 7 bases. The J segment lost 3 bases and the V segment lost 4 bases, leaving 5 bases of the junction unmatched. Germline CDR1 reads LGHNA; CDR2 reads YSLEER. The CDR3 sequence is 14 residues long. In nucleotides, the CDR3 is TGCGCCAGCAGCCGGGACAGAGGGGACTATGGCTACACCTTC. This encodes CASSRDRGDYGYTF.

About this clone: A junction boundary mismatches the germline segment, possibly from a read error. The rearrangement uses TRBV30 and TRBJ2-3; 8 bases agree with TRBD2. CDR3 size: 15 residues. CDR1 is GTSNPN, CDR2 SVGIG, per germline (reference sequence). The CDR3 is CARSRREVSTDTQYF. The CDR3 nucleotides are TGTGCCCGGAGTCGGCGGGAGGTTAGCACAGATACGCAGTATTTT. The full variable domain, rest sourced from reference TRBV30 and TRBJ2-3, is SQTIHQWPATLVQPVGSPLSLECTVEGTSNPNLYWYRQAAGRGLQLLFYSVGIGQISSEVPQNLSASRPQDRQFILSSKKLLLSDSGFYLCARSRREVSTDTQYFGPGTRLTVL.

This chain links TRBV7-2 with TRBJ1-6; TRBD1 is a possible D gene (6 bases). This CDR3 comprises 15 residues. The V gene's germline CDR1 is SGHTA and CDR2 FQGNSA. V dropped 1 base and J dropped 4 bases, with 8 bases sitting between them. CDR3 DNA sequence: TGTGCCAGCAGCTTAGGACAGGCTTATAATTCACCCCTCCACTTT. This codes for CASSLGQAYNSPLHF.

The chain combines TRBV5-4 with TRBJ2-7; weak D call: TRBD1 (5 bases). CDR1 SGHNT and CDR2 YYREEE come from the germline V gene (reference sequence). The ends were cut back, 0 bases at V and 1 base at J, with 11 bases in the middle. This CDR3 spans 15 amino acids. CDR3 sequence (DNA): TGTGCCAGCAGCTTGGTGGGCAGGGTATCCTACGAGCAGTACTTC. This sequence encodes CASSLVGRVSYEQYF.

The genes are TRBV5-6 and TRBJ1-3, with D perhaps matching TRBD1 (6 bases). The CDR3 contains 17 residues. Per germline, CDR1 SGHDT and CDR2 YYEEEE. Trimming removed 5 bases from V and 1 base from J, with 19 bases in between. CDR3 loop: CASRTTGTVESGNTIYF. DNA of the CDR3: TGTGCCAGCAGGACTACAGGGACCGTCGAATCTGGAAACACCATATATTTT.

Details on this clone: The same CDR3 also results from other DNA sequences found in this sample. V gene TRBV18 combines with J gene TRBJ2-2, with D unclear. The germline V gene encodes CDR1 KGHSH and CDR2 LQKENI. V was trimmed by 3 bases and J by 6 bases, leaving 2 bases between them. This CDR3 region has 11 residues. Written as DNA, the CDR3 is TGTGCCAGCTCACCCGCCGGGGAGCTGTTTTTT. Translating gives CASSPAGELFF.

The chain has TRBV10-2 and TRBJ1-1, with D uncertain. This CDR3 comprises 12 residues. Germline CDR1 reads WSHSY; CDR2 reads SAAADI. V was clipped by 11 bases and J by 0 bases, with 10 bases between them. Written as DNA, the CDR3 is TGCGCCTCAAACTCATTGAACACTGAAGCTTTCTTT. Translation gives CASNSLNTEAFF.

This chain links TRBV30 with TRBJ2-5; TRBD2 might be the D (6 bases). The closer fit of TRBJ2-7 to the DNA end suggests the J call may be wrong. Germline loops: CDR1 GTSNPN, CDR2 SVGIG (reference sequence). The CDR3 sequence is 13 residues long. The CDR3: CAWSRGKAYEQYF. The CDR3 DNA reads as TGTGCCTGGAGCCGGGGGAAGGCCTACGAGCAGTACTTC.

The chain links TRBV5-1 to TRBJ1-2, with TRBD1 matching 9 bases. V lost 4 bases to trimming and J lost 8 bases; unmatched junction nucleotides: 12. Germline CDR1 is SGHRS and CDR2 is YFSETQ. This CDR3 is built from 15 residues. The CDR3 DNA reads as TGCGCCAGCAGCCCGGGACAGGGAAGGTCGGACGGCTACACCTTC. Translation: CASSPGQGRSDGYTF.

The V and J genes are TRBV29-1 and TRBJ1-2; tentative D call: TRBD1 (5 bases). The ends were cut back, 3 bases at V and 6 bases at J, with 23 bases in the middle. Germline CDR1 SQVTM, CDR2 ANQGSEA. This CDR3 contains 16 residues. The CDR3 DNA sequence: TGCAGCGTTGATCCCAATGGAGCCGGGACGTTGGATGGCTACACCTTC. Protein sequence: CSVDPNGAGTLDGYTF.

Many counts were recorded for this clone. The chain carries TRBV27 and TRBJ1-5, with no clear D. The CDR3 is made up of 13 amino acids. Trimming took 6 bases from V and 7 from J, leaving 13 bases between them. Per the germline V gene, CDR1 is MNHEY and CDR2 is SMNVEV (reference sequence). CDR3 in amino acids: CASSLEIGQPQHF. The CDR3 DNA reads as TGTGCCAGCAGCCTCGAGATCGGACAGCCCCAGCATTTT.

This clone came up once. Other DNA sequences in the same sample also yield this CDR3. The V call is TRBV7-2, the J call TRBJ2-7, with D perhaps matching TRBD2 (6 bases). The germline CDR1 and CDR2 sequences are SGHTA and FQGNSA. Trimming removed 3 bases at V and 3 bases at J, with 9 bases between. The CDR3 has 13 residues. The CDR3 nucleotides are TGTGCCAGCAGCTTGGGAGGCCGCTACGAGCAGTACTTC. As protein: CASSLGGRYEQYF.

The gene calls are TRBV2 and TRBJ1-5; 10 bases fit TRBD1. CDR3 length: 16 amino acids. The germline CDR1 and CDR2 sequences are SNHLY and FYNNEI. The junction had 9 bases not matched to a gene; V was cut back by 3 bases and J by 7 bases. CDR3 coding DNA: TGTGCCAGCAGTGAGAGGACAGGGGGGGCCGGACAGCCCCAGCATTTT. Amino acids: CASSERTGGAGQPQHF. The variable domain in full, completed from reference TRBV2 and TRBJ1-5, reads EPEVTQTPSHQVTQMGQEVILRCVPISNHLYFYWYRQILGQKVEFLVSFYNNEISEKSEIFDDQFSVERPDGSNFTLKIRSTKLEDSAMYFCASSERTGGAGQPQHFGDGTRLSIL.

V gene TRBV4-3 combines with J gene TRBJ2-2, with D hard to call. There are 12 residues in the CDR3. With 3 bases removed from V and 7 bases from J, the gap between germline ends came to 6 bases. CDR1 and CDR2 (germline): LGHNA, YSLEER. CDR3 sequence (DNA): TGCGCCAGCAGCCACGTAGACGGGGAGCTGTTTTTT. It specifies CASSHVDGELFF.

The V gene is TRBV20-1, the J gene TRBJ1-2; TRBD1 is a possible D gene (6 bases). The V end was cut by 3 bases, the J end by 10 bases, with 12 bases between. Germline V gene data show CDR1 as DFQATT and CDR2 as SNEGSKA (reference sequence). The CDR3 is 11 residues long. The CDR3 nucleotides read TGCAGTGCTAGTAGGACAGTGGCCTACACCTTC. Its protein is CSASRTVAYTF.

The rearrangement joins TRBV5-1 to TRBJ1-2, with 8 bases lining up with TRBD1. Germline trimming cut 0 bases from V and 5 bases from J; bases unmatched to any gene: 9. Germline assignment: CDR1 SGHRS and CDR2 YFSETQ. The CDR3 totals 16 residues. CDR3 protein: CASSLVPGGESYGYTF. The CDR3 DNA sequence: TGCGCCAGCAGCTTGGTTCCAGGGGGCGAAAGTTATGGCTACACCTTC.

The gene calls are TRBV6-5 and TRBJ2-7; TRBD2 might be the D (5 bases). The CDR3 sequence is 14 residues long. V was pared by 7 bases and J by 2 bases, with 15 bases between. The germline V gene has CDR1 MNHEY and CDR2 SVGAGI. The CDR3 nucleotides are TGTGCCAGCAAGGCGGCTCTAGCTACCTACGAGCAGTACTTC. Protein: CASKAALATYEQYF.